These T cell receptor beta chains were read from a single sample in a study of CD8+CD57+ T cells in acquired aplastic anemia. From the reads, TCRdb called clonotypes with MiXCR, one entry per CDR3 protein. The data hold hundreds of thousands of distinct CDR3 sequences, with 65% to 80% observed a single time. Sequencing used sorted CD4+, CD8+, or CD8+CD57+ T cells (not recorded which) from PBMCs. The source of these receptors is a human donor in good health, serving as a control. The CDR3 runs from the conserved cysteine through the conserved F or W. D genes are given only for firm matches. The size entry is marked missing in some rows and otherwise reads once, few, many or a size class.

CDR3	DNA	length	V	J	size	D
CSVNRFQNNEQFF	TGCAGCGTTAACAGGTTCCAGAACAATGAGCAGTTCTTC	13	TRBV29-1	TRBJ2-1	many	NA
CASSTPGDGYTF	TGTGCCAGCTCAACCCCTGGAGATGGCTACACCTTC	12	TRBV2	TRBJ1-2	NA	NA
CASSLGPGGSYAQYF	TGTGCCAGCAGCTTAGGCCCAGGGGGTAGCTACGCGCAGTACTTC	15	TRBV7-2	TRBJ2-7	NA	TRBD1
CASSLPSTGGQPQHF	TGTGCCAGCAGCTTACCTTCGACAGGGGGACAGCCCCAGCATTTT	15	TRBV7-2	TRBJ1-5	once	TRBD1
CASRGMGYNYPLHF	TGTGCCAGCAGAGGGATGGGTTATAATTATCCCCTCCACTTT	14	TRBV7-9	TRBJ1-6	NA	NA
CATSRGGNSYEQYF	TGTGCCACCAGCAGGGGGGGGAATTCCTACGAGCAGTACTTC	14	TRBV15	TRBJ2-7	NA	TRBD2
CASSLGGQGAYNEQFF	TGCGCCAGCAGCTTGGGGGGACAGGGGGCTTACAATGAGCAGTTCTTC	16	TRBV5-1	TRBJ2-1	once	TRBD1
CASSIQGDYEQYF	TGTGCCAGCAGTATACAGGGGGACTACGAGCAGTACTTC	13	TRBV2	TRBJ2-7	NA	TRBD1
CAASPGTYEQYF	TGTGCCGCCAGCCCAGGTACCTACGAGCAGTACTTC	12	TRBV5-6	TRBJ2-7	NA	NA
CASSLSGQANYGYTF	TGTGCCAGCAGCTTATCCGGACAGGCGAACTATGGCTACACCTTC	15	TRBV7-2	TRBJ1-2	once	TRBD1
CSAHGAHAPQQYF	TGCAGTGCTCACGGGGCGCACGCACCCCAGCAGTACTTC	13	TRBV20-1	TRBJ2-7	NA	NA
CASSLEVGANYGYTF	TGCGCCAGCAGCTTGGAGGTCGGGGCTAACTATGGCTACACCTTC	15	TRBV5-1	TRBJ1-2	few	NA
CASSLAEGTDTQYF	TGTGCCAGCAGCTTAGCCGAAGGCACAGATACGCAGTATTTT	14	TRBV2	TRBJ2-3	NA	NA
CASSYFGRNYGYTF	TGTGCCAGCAGTTACTTTGGACGGAACTATGGCTACACCTTC	14	TRBV6-5	TRBJ1-2	many	NA
CSASGQGLYNSPLHF	TGCAGTGCTAGTGGACAGGGCCTCTATAATTCACCCCTCCACTTT	15	TRBV20-1	TRBJ1-6	NA	TRBD1
CASSLRQDYEQYF	TGTGCCAGCAGTTTAAGACAGGACTACGAGCAGTACTTC	13	TRBV28	TRBJ2-7	few	NA
CASSFITGTDTIYF	TGTGCCAGCAGCTTTATTACGGGGACGGACACCATATATTTT	14	TRBV5-6	TRBJ1-3	many	NA
CASSQSRGGEGSPLHF	TGCGCCAGCAGCCAAAGCAGGGGAGGGGAGGGTTCACCCCTCCACTTT	16	TRBV4-1	TRBJ1-6	many	NA
CASSIRQGSEQYF	TGCGCCAGCAGCATCAGACAGGGCAGCGAGCAGTACTTC	13	TRBV5-1	TRBJ2-7	many	TRBD1
CASSLGEGVTEAFF	TGCGCCAGCAGCTTGGGGGAGGGGGTCACTGAAGCTTTCTTT	14	TRBV5-1	TRBJ1-1	many	NA
CSVTRDLNTEAFF	TGCAGCGTCACGCGGGACCTAAACACTGAAGCTTTCTTT	13	TRBV29-1	TRBJ1-1	medium-sized	NA
CASTKTGDSNQPQHF	TGTGCCAGCACCAAGACAGGGGATAGCAATCAGCCCCAGCATTTT	15	TRBV6-1	TRBJ1-5	NA	TRBD1
CASSRLTGLNTEAFF	TGTGCCAGCAGCCGGCTGACAGGCTTGAACACTGAAGCTTTCTTT	15	TRBV14	TRBJ1-1	many	NA
CSASLGELFF	TGCAGTGCCAGCCTCGGGGAGCTGTTTTTT	10	TRBV20-1	TRBJ2-2	NA	NA
CASSLAPRIEETQYF	TGTGCCAGCAGCTTGGCCCCGCGAATAGAGGAGACCCAGTACTTC	15	TRBV5-8	TRBJ2-5	NA	NA
CATSDLHVDGYTF	TGTGCCACCAGTGATTTGCATGTCGATGGCTACACCTTC	13	TRBV24-1	TRBJ1-2	many	NA
CSATDRTGVDEQYF	TGCAGTGCCACCGATCGGACAGGGGTCGACGAGCAGTACTTC	14	TRBV20-1	TRBJ2-7	NA	TRBD1
CSARTAGGEDQPQHF	TGCAGTGCCAGAACGGCAGGGGGTGAGGATCAGCCCCAGCATTTT	15	TRBV20-1	TRBJ1-5	NA	TRBD1
CASSLVGRNTEAFF	TGTGCCAGCAGCTTAGTAGGTCGGAACACTGAAGCTTTCTTT	14	TRBV7-2	TRBJ1-1	NA	NA
CASSQDLTFAEAFF	TGCGCCAGCAGCCAGGATTTGACGTTCGCTGAAGCTTTCTTT	14	TRBV5-1	TRBJ1-1	NA	NA
CSGEPTGGGDETQYF	TGCAGTGGAGAGCCCACGGGCGGGGGTGATGAGACCCAGTACTTC	15	TRBV20-1	TRBJ2-5	NA	TRBD2
CASSLRTANTEAFF	TGTGCCAGCAGCTTGCGAACAGCGAACACTGAAGCTTTCTTT	14	TRBV5-4	TRBJ1-1	NA	NA
CASSRDETYEQYF	TGCGCCAGCAGCCGGGACGAGACCTACGAGCAGTACTTC	13	TRBV10-2	TRBJ2-7	NA	NA
CASSQANLGSGTQYF	TGTGCCAGCAGCCAAGCGAATTTGGGTTCGGGGACCCAGTACTTC	15	TRBV3-1	TRBJ2-5	many	NA
CASSLARRSGRTHF	TGTGCCAGCAGCTTGGCGCGCCGGAGCGGACGGACTCATTTT	14	TRBV7-2	TRBJ1-5	NA	NA
CATSVYGGETQYF	TGTGCCACCAGCGTCTACGGGGGGGAGACCCAGTACTTC	13	TRBV15	TRBJ2-5	NA	TRBD2
CSAKTGQNYIYF	TGCAGTGCCAAAACAGGACAAAACTACATATATTTT	12	TRBV20-1	TRBJ1-3	NA	NA
CASSFGPGQGARGYTF	TGTGCCAGCAGCTTCGGTCCGGGACAGGGGGCGCGTGGCTACACCTTC	16	TRBV11-2	TRBJ1-2	NA	TRBD1